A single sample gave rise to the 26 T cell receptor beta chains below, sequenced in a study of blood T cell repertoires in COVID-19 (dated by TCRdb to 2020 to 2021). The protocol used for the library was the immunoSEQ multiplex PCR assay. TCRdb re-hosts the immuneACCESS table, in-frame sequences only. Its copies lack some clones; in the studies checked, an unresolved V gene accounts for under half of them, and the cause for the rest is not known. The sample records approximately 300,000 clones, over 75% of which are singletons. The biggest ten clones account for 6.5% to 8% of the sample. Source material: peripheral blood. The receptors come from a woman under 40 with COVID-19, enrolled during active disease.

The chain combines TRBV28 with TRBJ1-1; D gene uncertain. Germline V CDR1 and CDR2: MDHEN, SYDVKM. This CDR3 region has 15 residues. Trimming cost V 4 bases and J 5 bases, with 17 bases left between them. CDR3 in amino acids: CASSSLAGKGTEAFF. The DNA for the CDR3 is TGTGCCAGCAGTTCTCTGGCGGGGAAGGGAACTGAAGCTTTCTTT. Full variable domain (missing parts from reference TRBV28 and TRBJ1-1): DVKVTQSSRYLVKRTGEKVFLECVQDMDHENMFWYRQDPGLGLRLIYFSYDVKMKEKGDIPEGYSVSREKKERFSLILESASTNQTSMYLCASSSLAGKGTEAFFGQGTRLTVV.

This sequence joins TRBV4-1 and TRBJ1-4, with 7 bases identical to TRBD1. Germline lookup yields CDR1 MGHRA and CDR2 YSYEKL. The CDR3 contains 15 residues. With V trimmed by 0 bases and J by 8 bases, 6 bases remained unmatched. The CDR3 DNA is TGCGCCAGCAGCCAAGATGGCAGGGGGGAAGAAAAACTGTTTTTT. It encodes CASSQDGRGEEKLFF.

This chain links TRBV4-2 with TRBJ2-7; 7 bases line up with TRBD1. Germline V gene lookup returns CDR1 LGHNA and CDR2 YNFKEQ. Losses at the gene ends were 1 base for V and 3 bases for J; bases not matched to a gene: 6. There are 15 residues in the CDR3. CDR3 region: CASSQVNPGGYEQYF. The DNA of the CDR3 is TGTGCCAGCAGCCAAGTTAACCCAGGGGGCTACGAGCAGTACTTC.

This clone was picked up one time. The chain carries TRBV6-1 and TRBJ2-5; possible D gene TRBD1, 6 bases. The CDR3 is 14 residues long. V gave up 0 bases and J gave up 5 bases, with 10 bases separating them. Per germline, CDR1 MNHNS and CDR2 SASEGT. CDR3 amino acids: CASSEARTAETQYF. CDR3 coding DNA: TGTGCCAGCAGTGAAGCCCGGACAGCCGAGACCCAGTACTTC.

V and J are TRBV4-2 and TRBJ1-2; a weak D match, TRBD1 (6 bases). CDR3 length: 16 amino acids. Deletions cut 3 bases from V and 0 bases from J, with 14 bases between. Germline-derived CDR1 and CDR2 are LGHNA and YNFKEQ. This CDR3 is CASSQNTGTANYGYTF. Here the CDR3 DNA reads TGTGCCAGCAGCCAGAACACAGGGACGGCTAACTATGGCTACACCTTC.

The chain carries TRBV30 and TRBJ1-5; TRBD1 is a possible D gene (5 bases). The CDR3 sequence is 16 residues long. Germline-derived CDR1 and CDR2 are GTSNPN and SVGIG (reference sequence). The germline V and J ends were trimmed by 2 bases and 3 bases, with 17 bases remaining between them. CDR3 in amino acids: CAWSRGNSFSNQPQHF. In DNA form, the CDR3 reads TGTGCCTGGAGTCGGGGGAACAGTTTTTCCAATCAGCCCCAGCATTTT.

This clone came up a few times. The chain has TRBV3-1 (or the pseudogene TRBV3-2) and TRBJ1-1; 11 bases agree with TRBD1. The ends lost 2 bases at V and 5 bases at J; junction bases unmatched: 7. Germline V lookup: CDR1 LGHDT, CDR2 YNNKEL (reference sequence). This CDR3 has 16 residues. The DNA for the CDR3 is TGTGCCAGCAGCCAATCCGGGACAGGGGGTTTTACTGAAGCTTTCTTT. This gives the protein CASSQSGTGGFTEAFF.

The CDR3 DNA sequence: TGTGCCAGCAGCTCGGACAGGCACGATGGGGTCGGGGAGCTGTTTTTT. This codes for CASSSDRHDGVGELFF. This rearrangement joins TRBV7-9 to TRBJ2-2; 7 nucleotides align to TRBD1. Germline V gene sequence: CDR1 SEHNR, CDR2 FQNEAQ (reference sequence). The junction had 12 bases not matched to a gene; V was cut back by 4 bases and J by 7 bases. The CDR3 is made up of 16 amino acids.

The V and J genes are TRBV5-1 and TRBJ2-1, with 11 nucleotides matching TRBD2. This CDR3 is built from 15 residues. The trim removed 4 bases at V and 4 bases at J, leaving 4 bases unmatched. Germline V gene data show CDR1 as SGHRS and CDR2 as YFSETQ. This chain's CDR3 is CASSTSGSAYNEQFF. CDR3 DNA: TGCGCCAGCAGCACTAGCGGGAGTGCTTACAATGAGCAGTTCTTC.

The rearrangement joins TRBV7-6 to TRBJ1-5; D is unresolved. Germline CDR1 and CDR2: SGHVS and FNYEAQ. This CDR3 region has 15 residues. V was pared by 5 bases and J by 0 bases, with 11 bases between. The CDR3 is CASSLHPGSNQPQHF. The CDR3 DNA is TGTGCCAGCAGCCTGCACCCAGGTAGCAATCAGCCCCAGCATTTT.

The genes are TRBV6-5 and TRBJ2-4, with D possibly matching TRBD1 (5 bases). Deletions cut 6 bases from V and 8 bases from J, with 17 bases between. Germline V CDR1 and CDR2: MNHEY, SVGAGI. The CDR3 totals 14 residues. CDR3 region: CASSPAISQDIQYF. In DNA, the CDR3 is TGTGCCAGCAGCCCGGCTATCTCACAGGACATTCAGTACTTC.

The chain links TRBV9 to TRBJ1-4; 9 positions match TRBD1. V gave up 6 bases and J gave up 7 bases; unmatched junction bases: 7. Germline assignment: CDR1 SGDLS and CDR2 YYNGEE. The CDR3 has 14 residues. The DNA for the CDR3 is TGTGCCAGCACCACAGGGGGCGCGGGTGAAAAACTGTTTTTT. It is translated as CASTTGGAGEKLFF. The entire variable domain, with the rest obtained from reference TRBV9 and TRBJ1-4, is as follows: DSGVTQTPKHLITATGQRVTLRCSPRSGDLSVYWYQQSLDQGLQFLIQYYNGEERAKGNILERFSAQQFPDLHSELNLSSLELGDSALYFCASTTGGAGEKLFFGSGTQLSVL.

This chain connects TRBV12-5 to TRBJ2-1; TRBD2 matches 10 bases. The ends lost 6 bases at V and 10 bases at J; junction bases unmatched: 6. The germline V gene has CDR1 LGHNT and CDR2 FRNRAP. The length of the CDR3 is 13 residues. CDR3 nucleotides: TGTGCTAGTGGGACTAGCGGGTCCGGCGAGCAGTTCTTC. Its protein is CASGTSGSGEQFF. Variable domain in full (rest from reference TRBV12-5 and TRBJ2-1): DARVTQTPRHKVTEMGQEVTMRCQPILGHNTVFWYRQTMMQGLELLAYFRNRAPLDDSGMPKDRFSAEMPDATLATLKIQPSEPRDSAVYFCASGTSGSGEQFFGPGTRLTVL.

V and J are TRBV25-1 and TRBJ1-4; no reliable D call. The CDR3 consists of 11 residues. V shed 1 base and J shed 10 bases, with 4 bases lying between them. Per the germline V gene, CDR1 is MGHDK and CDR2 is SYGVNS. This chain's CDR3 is CASSEFGKLFF. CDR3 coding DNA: TGTGCCAGCAGTGAATTCGGAAAACTGTTTTTT.

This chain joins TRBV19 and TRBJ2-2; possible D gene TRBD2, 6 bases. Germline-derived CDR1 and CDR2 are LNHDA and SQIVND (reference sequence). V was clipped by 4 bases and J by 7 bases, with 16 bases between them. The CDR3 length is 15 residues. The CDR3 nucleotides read TGTGCCAGTAGTACTGGAGAGGGAGGTAGCGGGGAGCTGTTTTTT. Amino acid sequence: CASSTGEGGSGELFF.

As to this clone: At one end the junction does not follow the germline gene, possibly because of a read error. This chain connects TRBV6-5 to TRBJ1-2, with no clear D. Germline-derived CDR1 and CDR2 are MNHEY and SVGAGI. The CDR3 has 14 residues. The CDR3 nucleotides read TGTGCCAGCAGTGACTCCGGGGTCAGCTATGGCTACACCTTC. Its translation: CASSDSGVSYGYTF.

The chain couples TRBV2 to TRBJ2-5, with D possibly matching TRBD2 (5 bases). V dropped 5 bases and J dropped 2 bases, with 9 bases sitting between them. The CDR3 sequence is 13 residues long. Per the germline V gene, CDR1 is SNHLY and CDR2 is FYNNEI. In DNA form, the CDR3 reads TGTGCCAGCAGTAAACGGACTCAAGAGACCCAGTACTTC. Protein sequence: CASSKRTQETQYF.

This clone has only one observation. CDR3 in amino acids: CASSLGLAGAEDTQYF. In DNA form, the CDR3 reads TGTGCCAGCAGCTTAGGGCTAGCGGGAGCGGAAGATACGCAGTATTTT. The chain recombines TRBV7-8 with TRBJ2-3; 10 bases line up with TRBD2. Germline V gene sequence: CDR1 SGHVS, CDR2 FQNEAQ. This CDR3 is built from 16 residues. V was clipped by 1 base and J by 5 bases; unmatched bases: 6.

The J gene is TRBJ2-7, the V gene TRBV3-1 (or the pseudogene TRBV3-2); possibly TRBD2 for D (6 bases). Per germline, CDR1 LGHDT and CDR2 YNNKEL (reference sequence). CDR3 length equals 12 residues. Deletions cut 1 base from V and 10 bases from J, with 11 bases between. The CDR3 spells CASSQVAGQQYF. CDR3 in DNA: TGTGCCAGCAGCCAAGTGGCGGGGCAACAGTACTTC.

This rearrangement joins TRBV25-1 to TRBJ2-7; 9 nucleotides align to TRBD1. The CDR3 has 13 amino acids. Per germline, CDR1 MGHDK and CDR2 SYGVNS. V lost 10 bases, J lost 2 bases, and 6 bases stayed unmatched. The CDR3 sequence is CATSGTGPYEQYF. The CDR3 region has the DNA TGTGCCACTTCCGGGACAGGGCCCTACGAGCAGTACTTC.

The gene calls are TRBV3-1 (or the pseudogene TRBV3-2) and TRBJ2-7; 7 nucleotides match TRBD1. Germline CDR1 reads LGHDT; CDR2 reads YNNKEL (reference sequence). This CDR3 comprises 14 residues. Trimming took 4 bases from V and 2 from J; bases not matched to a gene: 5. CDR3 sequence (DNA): TGTGCCAGCAGCCGCCCGGGACAGACCTACGAGCAGTACTTC. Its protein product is CASSRPGQTYEQYF.

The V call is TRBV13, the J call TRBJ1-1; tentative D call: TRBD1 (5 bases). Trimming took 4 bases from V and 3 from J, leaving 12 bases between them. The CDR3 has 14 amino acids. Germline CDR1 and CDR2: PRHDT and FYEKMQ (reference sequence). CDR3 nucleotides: TGTGCCAGCAGCTGGGCAGGGTGGGACACTGAAGCTTTCTTT. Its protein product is CASSWAGWDTEAFF.

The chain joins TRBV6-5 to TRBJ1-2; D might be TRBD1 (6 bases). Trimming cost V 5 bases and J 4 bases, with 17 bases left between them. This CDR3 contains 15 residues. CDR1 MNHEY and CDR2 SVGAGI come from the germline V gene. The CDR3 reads CASSQTLTGPYGYTF. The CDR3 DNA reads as TGTGCCAGCAGTCAAACCTTGACAGGTCCCTATGGCTACACCTTC.

The CDR3 nucleotides read TGTGCCAGCAGCGGTCAGGGGGCCCATGGCTACACCTTC. Protein sequence: CASSGQGAHGYTF. V is TRBV2 and J is TRBJ1-2, with 8 bases matching TRBD1. The germline V gene encodes CDR1 SNHLY and CDR2 FYNNEI. CDR3 length equals 13 residues. V dropped 6 bases and J dropped 6; count of bases not matched to a gene: 6.

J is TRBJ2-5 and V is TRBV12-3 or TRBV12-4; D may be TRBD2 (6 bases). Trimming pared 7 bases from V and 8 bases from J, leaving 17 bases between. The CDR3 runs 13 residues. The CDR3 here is CASKEGLTETQYF. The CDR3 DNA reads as TGTGCCAGCAAGGAGGGACTCACCGAAACCCAGTACTTC.

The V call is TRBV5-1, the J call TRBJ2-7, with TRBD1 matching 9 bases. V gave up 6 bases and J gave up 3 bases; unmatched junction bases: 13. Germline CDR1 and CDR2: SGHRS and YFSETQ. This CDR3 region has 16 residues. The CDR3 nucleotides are TGCGCCAGCAACCCGGGACAGGGAGCGAGGGACTACGAGCAGTACTTC. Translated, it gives CASNPGQGARDYEQYF.